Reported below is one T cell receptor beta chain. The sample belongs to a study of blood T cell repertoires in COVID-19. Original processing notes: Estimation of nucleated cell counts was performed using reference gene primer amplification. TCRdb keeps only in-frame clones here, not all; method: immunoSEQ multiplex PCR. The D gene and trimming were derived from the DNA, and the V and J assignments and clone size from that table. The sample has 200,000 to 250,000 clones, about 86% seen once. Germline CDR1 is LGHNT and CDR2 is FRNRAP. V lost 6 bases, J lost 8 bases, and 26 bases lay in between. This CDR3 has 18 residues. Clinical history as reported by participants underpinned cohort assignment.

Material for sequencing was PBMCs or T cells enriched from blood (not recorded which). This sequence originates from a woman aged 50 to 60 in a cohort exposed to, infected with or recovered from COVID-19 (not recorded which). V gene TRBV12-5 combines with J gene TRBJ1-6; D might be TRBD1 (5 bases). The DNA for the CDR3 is TGTGCTAGTGGCCGCCCGGGCCGAAGGGTCCAAGGGGATTCACCCCTCCACTTT. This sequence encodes CASGRPGRRVQGDSPLHF. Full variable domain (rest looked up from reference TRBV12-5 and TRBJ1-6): DARVTQTPRHKVTEMGQEVTMRCQPILGHNTVFWYRQTMMQGLELLAYFRNRAPLDDSGMPKDRFSAEMPDATLATLKIQPSEPRDSAVYFCASGRPGRRVQGDSPLHFGNGTRLTVT.